This T cell receptor (beta chain) stems from a study of shared clonotypes between healthy human individuals. Deep was the level used in running the assay. Using ten immunoSEQ deep assay plates, investigators sequenced unsorted PBMC DNA. The repertoire was sequenced with immunoSEQ multiplex PCR; TCRdb's copy has only in-frame clones and lacks some. The table has some 92,000 clones, over 40% seen once. The CDR3 has 13 residues. Germline CDR1 SGHVS, CDR2 FQNEAQ. The V and J ends lost 5 bases and 3 bases respectively, with 11 bases between them. The sequence was collected from a woman in her thirties or forties in good health. Some clones in this sample may be carry-over from other donors' samples. V and J are TRBV7-8 and TRBJ2-7; weak D call: TRBD2 (5 bases). The sample taken for sequencing was PBMCs. The CDR3 protein is CASSLTRIYEQYF. In nucleotides, the CDR3 is TGTGCCAGCAGCCTTACTAGGATCTACGAGCAGTACTTC.